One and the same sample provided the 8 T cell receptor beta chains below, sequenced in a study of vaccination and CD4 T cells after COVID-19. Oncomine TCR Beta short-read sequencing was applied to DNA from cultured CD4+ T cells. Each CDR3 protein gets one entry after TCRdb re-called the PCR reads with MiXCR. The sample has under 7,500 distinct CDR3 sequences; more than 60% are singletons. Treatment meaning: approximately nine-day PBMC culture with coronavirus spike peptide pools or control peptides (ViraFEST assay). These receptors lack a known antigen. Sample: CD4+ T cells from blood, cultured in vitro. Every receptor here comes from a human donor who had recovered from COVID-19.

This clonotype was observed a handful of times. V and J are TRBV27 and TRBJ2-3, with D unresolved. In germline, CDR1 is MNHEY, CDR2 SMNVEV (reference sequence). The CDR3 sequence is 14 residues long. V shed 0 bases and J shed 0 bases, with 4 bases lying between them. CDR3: CASSLSWSTDTQYF. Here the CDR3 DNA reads TGTGCCAGCAGTTTATCTTGGAGCACAGATACGCAGTATTTT.

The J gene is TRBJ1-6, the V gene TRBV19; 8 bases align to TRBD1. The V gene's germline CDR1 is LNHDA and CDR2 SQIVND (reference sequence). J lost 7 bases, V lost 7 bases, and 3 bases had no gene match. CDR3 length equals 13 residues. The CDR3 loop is CASKDRENSPLHF. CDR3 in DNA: TGTGCCAGTAAGGACAGGGAGAATTCACCCCTCCACTTT. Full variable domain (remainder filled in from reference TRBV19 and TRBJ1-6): DGGITQSPKYLFRKEGQNVTLSCEQNLNHDAMYWYRQDPGQGLRLIYYSQIVNDFQKGDIAEGYSVSREKKESFPLTVTSAQKNPTAFYLCASKDRENSPLHFGNGTRLTVT.

CDR3 protein: CSATLPDRGRTEAFF. Written as DNA, the CDR3 is TGCAGTGCTACCCTTCCTGACAGGGGCCGCACTGAAGCTTTCTTT. The chain recombines TRBV20-1 with TRBJ1-1; 8 nucleotides align to TRBD1. CDR1 and CDR2 from the germline V gene are DFQATT and SNEGSKA (reference sequence). This CDR3 contains 15 residues. J gave up 4 bases and V 4 bases, and 11 bases lay outside the gene matches.

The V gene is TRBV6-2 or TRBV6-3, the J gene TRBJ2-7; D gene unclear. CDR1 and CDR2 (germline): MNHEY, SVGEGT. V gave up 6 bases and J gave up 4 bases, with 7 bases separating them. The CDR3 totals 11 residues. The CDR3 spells CASRDPYEQYF. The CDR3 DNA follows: TGTGCCAGCAGGGACCCATACGAGCAGTACTTC.

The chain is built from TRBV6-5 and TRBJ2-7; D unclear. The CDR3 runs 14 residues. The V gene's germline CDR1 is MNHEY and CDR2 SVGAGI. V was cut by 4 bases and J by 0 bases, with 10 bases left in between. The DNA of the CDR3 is TGTGCCAGCAGTTTGGGCGGTAACTCCTACGAGCAGTACTTC. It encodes CASSLGGNSYEQYF.

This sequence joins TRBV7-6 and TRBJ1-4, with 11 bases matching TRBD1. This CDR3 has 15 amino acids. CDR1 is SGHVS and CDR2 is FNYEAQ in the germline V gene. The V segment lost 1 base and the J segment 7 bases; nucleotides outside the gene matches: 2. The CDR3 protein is CASSLVGTGGEKLFF. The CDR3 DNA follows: TGTGCCAGCAGCTTAGTCGGGACAGGGGGTGAAAAACTGTTTTTT.

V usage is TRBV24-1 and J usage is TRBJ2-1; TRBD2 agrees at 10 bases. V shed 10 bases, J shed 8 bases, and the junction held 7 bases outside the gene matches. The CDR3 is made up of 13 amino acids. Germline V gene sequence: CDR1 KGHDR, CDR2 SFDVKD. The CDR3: CATSSGSSDEQFF. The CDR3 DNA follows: TGTGCCACGTCTAGCGGGAGTAGCGATGAGCAGTTCTTC.

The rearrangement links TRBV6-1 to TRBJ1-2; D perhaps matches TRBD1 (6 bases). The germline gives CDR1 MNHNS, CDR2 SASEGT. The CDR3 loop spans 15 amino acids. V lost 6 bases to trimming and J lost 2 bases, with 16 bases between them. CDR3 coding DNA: TGTGCCAGCAGCCCCGGGACACCTAGCAACTATGGCTACACCTTC. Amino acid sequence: CASSPGTPSNYGYTF.